This paragraph covers one TCR beta chain sequence. Its antigen is unidentified. CDR1 and CDR2 (germline): SGHVS, FQNEAQ. V lost 3 bases to trimming and J lost 7 bases, with 16 bases between them. CDR3 length equals 15 residues. The PCR had 60 Vbeta and 13 Jbeta primers. The repertoire was sequenced with immunoSEQ multiplex PCR; TCRdb's copy has only in-frame clones and lacks some. The sample contains 90,000 to 140,000 clones, 83% of which appear only once. This record belongs to a study of cytomegalovirus exposure and HLA in healthy donors. Study-wide results and limits: Exclusion applied to some V segments, including TRBV6-2 and TRBV6-3, as they were indistinguishable.

The V gene is TRBV7-8, the J gene TRBJ2-1, with D possibly TRBD2 on 6 matching bases. The sequenced sample consisted of PBMCs. The clonotype was recovered from a man aged 18 to 29 in good health and CMV-seronegative. CDR3 coding DNA: TGTGCCAGCAGCTTCGGCCCCGGGAGTTCGAATGAGCAGTTCTTC. Its translation is CASSFGPGSSNEQFF.